This TCR beta chain was sequenced during a study of Ad26.COV2.S vaccination and SARS-CoV-2 variants. Study-level background: Intramuscularly, Ad26.COV2.S was given either once or twice, 56 days apart.

TCRdb's copy holds only in-frame clones and misses some; the assay was immunoSEQ multiplex PCR. The table shows about 280,000 clones, with roughly 86% occurring only once. Stated treatment: over 15 received Ad26.COV2.S at low or high dose, single or two shots; about five received placebo; per-sample allocation not given. Material that was analyzed had been drawn on day 63 after the first vaccine or placebo injection. This vaccine is an Ad26 vector that expresses the Wuhan-strain SARS-CoV-2 spike. Regarding the study as a whole: Spike-specific responses of CD8+ and CD4+ T cells were reported to display substantial breadth after vaccination. Vaccinated individuals (as opposed to placebo recipients) had higher spike-specific TCR breadth.

Concerning this clone itself: The antigen remains undetermined.

V was pared by 4 bases and J by 1 base, with 8 bases of the junction left unmatched. Germline V gives CDR1 MGHRA, CDR2 YSYEKL. The CDR3 runs 18 residues. The chain recombines TRBV4-1 with TRBJ2-7, with 15 bases fitting TRBD2. This TCR came from a person between 18 and 59 years old who received the Ad26.COV2.S COVID-19 vaccine or a placebo. The material sequenced was peripheral blood, taken in a trial of Ad26.COV2.S vaccine versus placebo. CDR3 nucleotide sequence: TGCGCCAGCAGCCTACGGACTAGCGGGGGGGCCTTGTCCTACGAGCAGTACTTC. Amino acid sequence: CASSLRTSGGALSYEQYF.